The 5 T cell receptor beta chains below all came from one sample that was sequenced in a study of beta chain features in type 1 diabetes. Expressed TCRB transcripts were sequenced, since all the RNA that had been isolated was reverse transcribed. Measured with immunoSEQ multiplex PCR; TCRdb has only the in-frame clones, and not every one. The profile shows about 320,000 clones, about 15% of them singletons. Sequencing input: central memory CD4+ T cells from blood. Source of these receptors: a man younger than 45 in good health.

This clone has a handful of counts. The chain carries TRBV30 and TRBJ1-5; 8 bases match TRBD1. J was trimmed by 6 bases and V by 7 bases; bases with no gene match: 8. The CDR3 covers 13 residues. CDR1 is GTSNPN and CDR2 is SVGIG in the germline V gene (reference sequence). The DNA of the CDR3 is TGTGCCTATAACCAGGGGGCTCGTCAGCCCCAGCATTTT. The encoded protein is CAYNQGARQPQHF.

This chain joins TRBV14 and TRBJ1-1; TRBD1 aligns across 7 bases. The germline V gene encodes CDR1 SGHDN and CDR2 FVKESK. The length of the CDR3 is 15 residues. V lost 2 bases to trimming and J lost 2 bases; unmatched junction nucleotides: 5. This CDR3 is CASSQRRQGNTEAFF. The CDR3 DNA reads as TGTGCCAGCAGCCAAAGGCGACAGGGCAACACTGAAGCTTTCTTT.

Points on this clone: At the DNA level, this CDR3 is encoded by other sequences in the same sample as well. The chain couples TRBV6-4 to TRBJ2-5; 8 bases match TRBD1. Germline-derived CDR1 and CDR2 are MRHNA and SNTAGT. Unmatched junction bases numbered 1, after V lost 5 bases and J lost 2 bases. This CDR3 has 13 residues. This CDR3 reads CASSQGAQETQYF. For the CDR3, the DNA is TGTGCCAGCAGTCAGGGGGCTCAAGAGACCCAGTACTTC.

The J gene is TRBJ1-1, the V gene TRBV15, with 8 bases identical to TRBD1. From germline, CDR1 is LNHNV and CDR2 YYDKDF (reference sequence). J lost 1 base, V lost 3 bases, and 4 bases had no gene match. CDR3 length: 15 amino acids. The CDR3 loop reads CATSRDRAGNTEAFF. CDR3 nucleotide sequence: TGTGCCACCAGCAGGGACAGGGCCGGGAACACTGAAGCTTTCTTT.

The V and J genes are TRBV6-6 and TRBJ2-7; 8 nucleotides match TRBD1. V was clipped by 10 bases and J by 1 base; unmatched bases: 9. Germline V CDR1 and CDR2: MNHNY, SVGAGI (reference sequence). The CDR3 is 14 amino acids. The chain's CDR3 is CATRGRTGSYEQYV. DNA of the CDR3: TGTGCCACCCGGGGGAGGACAGGGTCCTACGAGCAGTACGTC.